This T cell receptor (beta chain) was identified during a study of T cells in Graves' hyperthyroidism and ophthalmopathy. The germline CDR1 and CDR2 sequences are SGHKS and YYEKEE (reference sequence). V was pared by 4 bases and J by 6 bases, with 25 bases between. There are 17 residues in the CDR3. Amplification of TCR beta CDR3 regions used RNA as the template. First-round RT-PCR with HTBI primers amplified the TCR CDR3 region. TCRdb re-analysed the multiplex PCR reads in MiXCR, keeping a single row per CDR3 protein. The sample includes about 840,000 distinct CDR3 sequences, approximately 40% of them seen just once.

Sequenced: blood. This sequence was found in a man in his late teens or twenties with Graves' hyperthyroidism. The chain uses TRBV5-5 and TRBJ1-1; a weak D match, TRBD1 (6 bases). The chain's CDR3 is CASSQPGQRRVRAEAFF. The DNA for the CDR3 is TGTGCCAGCAGCCAACCCGGACAGCGAAGGGTGCGCGCTGAAGCTTTCTTT.